This T cell receptor beta chain came from a study of cytomegalovirus exposure and HLA in healthy donors. There are 16 residues in the CDR3. Trimming cost V 4 bases and J 0 bases, with 15 bases left between them. Per the germline V gene, CDR1 is MNHNS and CDR2 is SASEGT. Libraries were prepared by immunoSEQ multiplex PCR; TCRdb keeps only in-frame clonotypes and omits some of them. The data contain about 60,000 clones, 95% of them seen just once; the ten biggest clones take up 7%. Material: PBMCs. The rearrangement uses TRBV6-1 and TRBJ1-1; no reliable D call. The sequence derives from a young woman in good health and CMV-seropositive. CDR3 DNA: TGTGCCAGCAGTGCCGCGGCGGGGTATATGAACACTGAAGCTTTCTTT. As protein: CASSAAAGYMNTEAFF.